This passage covers 14 T cell receptor beta chains from one sample sequenced in a study of CD8+CD57+ T cells in acquired aplastic anemia (dated by TCRdb to 2017 to 2018). Sequencing instrument: Illumina HiSeq 2000. Profiling of TCR beta VDJ combinations and CDR3 sequences used genomic DNA as the template. TCRdb trimmed the raw reads at Q25, called clones with MiXCR and kept productive beta chains. Merged by CDR3 protein, the rows form single entries marked with the most common genes and DNA. Counted in this sample were around 170,000 distinct CDR3 sequences; less than 60% of them appeared once. Under 3.5% of the sample belongs to the ten largest clones. The patients picked for sequencing were ones in whom flow cytometry had shown an expansion of CD8+CD57+ cells. Sequencing was performed on sorted CD4+, CD8+, or CD8+CD57+ T cells (not recorded which) from PBMCs. The receptors derive from a human donor with aplastic anemia.

The chain carries TRBV19 and TRBJ1-1; D is ambiguous. CDR1 is LNHDA and CDR2 is SQIVND in the germline V gene (reference sequence). The length of the CDR3 is 12 residues. Trimming stripped 2 bases from V and 4 bases from J, with 5 bases between. CDR3 region: CASSIQATEAFF. Written as DNA, the CDR3 is TGTGCCAGTAGTATACAGGCCACTGAAGCTTTCTTT.

The chain uses TRBV10-2 and TRBJ1-1, with D perhaps matching TRBD1 (6 bases). Germline loops: CDR1 WSHSY, CDR2 SAAADI. Trimming cost V 3 bases and J 5 bases, with 13 bases left between them. The CDR3 is made up of 14 amino acids. The CDR3 nucleotides read TGCGCCAGCAGTGAAGGGGGAGGAGAGACTGAAGCTTTCTTT. Translating gives CASSEGGGETEAFF.

J is TRBJ2-1 and V is TRBV29-1, with 11 positions matching TRBD1. This CDR3 is built from 13 residues. The germline V gene has CDR1 SQVTM and CDR2 ANQGSEA. J lost 6 bases, V lost 8 bases, and 6 bases had no gene match. CDR3 sequence: CSQAGTGGNEQFF. CDR3 DNA sequence: TGCAGCCAGGCCGGGACAGGGGGCAATGAGCAGTTCTTC.

This clonotype was counted many times. V is TRBV5-4 and J is TRBJ2-5, with D maybe TRBD2 (5 bases). The CDR3 is 13 residues long. The germline CDR1 and CDR2 sequences are SGHNT and YYREEE (reference sequence). Deletions cut 4 bases from V and 1 base from J, with 8 bases between. Here the CDR3 reads CASSPGGQETQYF. CDR3 DNA: TGTGCCAGCAGCCCCGGAGGCCAAGAGACCCAGTACTTC.

The chain is built from TRBV19 and TRBJ1-6; D is ambiguous. The germline V gene encodes CDR1 LNHDA and CDR2 SQIVND (reference sequence). The CDR3 is made up of 13 amino acids. The V and J ends lost 2 bases and 10 bases respectively, with 9 bases between them. The CDR3 region is CASSITDWSPLHF. Written as DNA, the CDR3 is TGTGCCAGTAGTATAACAGACTGGTCACCCCTCCACTTT.

The chain links TRBV7-2 to TRBJ2-2, with 10 nucleotides matching TRBD1. V lost 0 bases, J lost 4 bases, and 5 bases stayed unmatched. This CDR3 contains 17 residues. Germline V gene lookup returns CDR1 SGHTA and CDR2 FQGNSA. The CDR3 coding sequence is TGTGCCAGCAGCTTAGCGACCGGGACAGGGGTCACCGGGGAGCTGTTTTTT. Translated: CASSLATGTGVTGELFF. The full variable domain, its missing parts supplied by reference TRBV7-2 and TRBJ2-2, is GAGVSQSPSNKVTEKGKDVELRCDPISGHTALYWYRQSLGQGLEFLIYFQGNSAPDKSGLPSDRFSAERTGGSVSTLTIQRTQQEDSAVYLCASSLATGTGVTGELFFGEGSRLTVL.

This sequence joins TRBV24-1 and TRBJ2-7, with 8 positions matching TRBD1. The CDR3 runs to 16 residues. Germline assignment: CDR1 KGHDR and CDR2 SFDVKD. V dropped 5 bases and J dropped 1; count of bases not matched to a gene: 9. The CDR3 here is CATSARDDRGSYEQYF. In nucleotides, the CDR3 is TGTGCCACCAGTGCTAGAGATGACAGGGGATCCTACGAGCAGTACTTC.

There are many counts of this clonotype. The V gene is TRBV27, the J gene TRBJ1-1; D is ambiguous. The ends were cut back, 3 bases at V and 2 bases at J, with 13 bases in the middle. Germline V CDR1 and CDR2: MNHEY, SMNVEV (reference sequence). There are 15 residues in the CDR3. CDR3 nucleotide sequence: TGTGCCAGCAGTTTGAGCGGCCCCATTAACACTGAAGCTTTCTTT. Protein: CASSLSGPINTEAFF.

The chain carries TRBV10-2 and TRBJ2-7; D possibly uses TRBD1 or TRBD2 (6 bases each). Trimming removed 5 bases at V and 2 bases at J, with 13 bases between. The CDR3 is 14 residues long. Germline V lookup: CDR1 WSHSY, CDR2 SAAADI. CDR3 bases: TGCGCCAGCAGTTGGACGGGGGCGACCTACGAGCAGTACTTC. This translates into CASSWTGATYEQYF.

The rearrangement links TRBV19 to TRBJ2-7, with a weak D call TRBD2 (5 bases). The CDR3 is made up of 15 amino acids. The ends were cut back, 6 bases at V and 7 bases at J, with 22 bases in the middle. Germline V lookup: CDR1 LNHDA, CDR2 SQIVND (reference sequence). This CDR3 reads CASRLGVRSYNEQYV. The CDR3 bases are TGTGCCAGTAGGTTGGGAGTTCGCTCCTACAATGAGCAGTACGTC.

This clonotype occurred a few times. V gene TRBV30 combines with J gene TRBJ1-5; D is perhaps TRBD1 (5 bases). Germline V gene lookup returns CDR1 GTSNPN and CDR2 SVGIG (reference sequence). Trimming left V 2 bases short and J 3 bases short, with 8 bases between. The CDR3 is 13 residues long. The CDR3: CAWSRGVNQPQHF. In DNA form, the CDR3 reads TGTGCCTGGAGTCGGGGGGTCAATCAGCCCCAGCATTTT.

This clonotype was found once. CDR3 DNA sequence: TGCAGCGGGTTGGGTGGTGCTGGGGCCAACGTCCTGACTTTC. Translated: CSGLGGAGANVLTF. The rearrangement uses TRBV29-1 and TRBJ2-6; D call uncertain. CDR3 length equals 14 residues. Trimming took off 7 bases at V and 2 bases at J, with 12 bases between the two ends. The germline V gene encodes CDR1 SQVTM and CDR2 ANQGSEA.

A note on this clonotype: A much larger clone is a single base away; this may be a read error. The chain links TRBV10-3 to TRBJ2-2, with 11 nucleotides matching TRBD1. The V gene's germline CDR1 is ENHRY and CDR2 SYGVKD. With V trimmed by 6 bases and J by 5 bases, 2 bases remained unmatched. The CDR3 covers 14 residues. CDR3 loop: CAISGQGATGELFF. The CDR3, as DNA: TGTGCCATCAGCGGACAGGGGGCTACCGGGGAGCTGTTTTTT.

This clonotype was seen ten or more times. In DNA form, the CDR3 reads TGTGCCAGCAGCTTAGTGGCGGGGCAGACTAACTATGGCTACACCTTC. Protein product: CASSLVAGQTNYGYTF. The V and J genes are TRBV7-2 and TRBJ1-2, with D tentatively TRBD1 (5 bases). The germline V gene encodes CDR1 SGHTA and CDR2 FQGNSA. Deletions cut 1 base from V and 0 bases from J, with 12 bases between. The CDR3 sequence is 16 residues long.